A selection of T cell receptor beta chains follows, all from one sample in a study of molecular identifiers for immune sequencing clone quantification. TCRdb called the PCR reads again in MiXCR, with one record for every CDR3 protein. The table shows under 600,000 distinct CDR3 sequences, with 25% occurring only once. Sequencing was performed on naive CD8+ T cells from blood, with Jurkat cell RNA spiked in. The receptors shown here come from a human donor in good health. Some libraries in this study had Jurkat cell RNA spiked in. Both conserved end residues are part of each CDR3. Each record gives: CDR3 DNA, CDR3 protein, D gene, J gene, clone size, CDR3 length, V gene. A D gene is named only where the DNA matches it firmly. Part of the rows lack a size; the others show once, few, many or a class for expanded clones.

TGTGCCAGCAGCTTGCGACTAGCGACCCAAGAGACCCAGTACTTC,CASSLRLATQETQYF,TRBD2,TRBJ2-5,many,15,TRBV5-6
TGTGCCAGCAGCCTGGGGGGGTACGAGCAGCACTTC,CASSLGGYEQHF,TRBD2,TRBJ2-7,NA,12,TRBV5-3
TGCGGCGTTGAGGCGAGACTAGCGGGAGTTGGTGAGCAGTTCTTC,CGVEARLAGVGEQFF,TRBD2,TRBJ2-1,once,15,TRBV29-1
TGCAGTGCTAGAGCCGGACTAGTGGGAAACACAGATACGCAGTATTTT,CSARAGLVGNTDTQYF,TRBD2,TRBJ2-3,many,16,TRBV20-1
TGCGCCAGCAGCCAAGATAGCGGGAGCCAGCCCCAGCATTTT,CASSQDSGSQPQHF,NA,TRBJ1-5,few,14,TRBV4-3
TGCGCCAGCAGCGCGACAGGGTTCCTACAGGACGCCGAGCAGTACTTC,CASSATGFLQDAEQYF,TRBD1,TRBJ2-7,NA,16,TRBV5-1
TGTGCCAGCAGTTCGCCTGAAGGGCTTAGAAAGAACAATGAGCAGTTCTTC,CASSSPEGLRKNNEQFF,NA,TRBJ2-1,NA,17,TRBV12-3/TRBV12-4
TGTGCCAGCAGTTTATTCGCTCTGCGGAATGAAAAACTGTTTTTT,CASSLFALRNEKLFF,NA,TRBJ1-4,many,15,TRBV27
TGTGCCTGCAGTTACTCGGGTATTGGGTTTGACGAGCAGTACTTC,CACSYSGIGFDEQYF,NA,TRBJ2-7,NA,15,TRBV6-5
TGTGCCAGCAGGTTTATTAGCGGGGAAAGCACAGATACGCAGTATTTT,CASRFISGESTDTQYF,TRBD2,TRBJ2-3,few,16,TRBV28
TGCGCCAGCAGCCAGGAGGGACTTTCGACCTACGAGCAGTACTTC,CASSQEGLSTYEQYF,NA,TRBJ2-7,many,15,TRBV4-3
TGTGCCAGCAGCAACCCTTCCACTGGGACGCCCTCCTACGAGCAGTACTTC,CASSNPSTGTPSYEQYF,NA,TRBJ2-7,NA,17,TRBV9
TGTGCCCGCCGCGTAGCCCGGGACAGTGAGGTCGAGCAGTACTTC,CARRVARDSEVEQYF,TRBD1,TRBJ2-7,once,15,TRBV9
TGTGCTGAGGGACAGGGAGGGGAGCAGTACTTC,CAEGQGGEQYF,TRBD1,TRBJ2-7,NA,11,TRBV30
TGCAGCGTTCCTGGACAGTCTTACATATACAATGAGCAGTTCTTC,CSVPGQSYIYNEQFF,NA,TRBJ2-1,few,15,TRBV29-1
TGCGCCAGCAGCCAAGACCCTCCCGGACAGGTTAGCAATCAGCCCCAGCATTTT,CASSQDPPGQVSNQPQHF,TRBD1,TRBJ1-5,few,18,TRBV4-3
TGTGCCAGCAGCCCTGCCAGGCTTAACACAGATACGCAGTATTTT,CASSPARLNTDTQYF,NA,TRBJ2-3,many,15,TRBV7-9
TGCGCCAGCAGTGGGGCAGGTGTTGACAAAAACATTCAGTACTTC,CASSGAGVDKNIQYF,NA,TRBJ2-4,NA,15,TRBV10-2
TGTGCCAGCAGCCCCAGTCGTAGAATTTACCAGCAGTACTTC,CASSPSRRIYQQYF,NA,TRBJ2-7,NA,14,TRBV11-2
TGTGCCAGCAGCTCCCTGGCTAGCGGGAGTTTGAATAGTACGCAGTATTTT,CASSSLASGSLNSTQYF,TRBD2,TRBJ2-3,many,17,TRBV7-6
TGTGCCAGCAGCTTAGGAAGGGGGACGCTTGCCTACGAGCAGTACTTC,CASSLGRGTLAYEQYF,NA,TRBJ2-7,many,16,TRBV7-9
TGTGCCAGCAGCTTTTACAGGGGCGACAATGAGCAGTTCTTC,CASSFYRGDNEQFF,TRBD1,TRBJ2-1,many,14,TRBV7-2
TGCGCCAGCAGCCAAGAGGTGGGAGTTACGCAGTATTTT,CASSQEVGVTQYF,NA,TRBJ2-3,NA,13,TRBV4-3
TGCGCCAGCAGTCCCGGGACTAGCGGGACAGATACGCAGCATTTT,CASSPGTSGTDTQHF,TRBD1,TRBJ1-5,NA,15,TRBV10-1
TGTGCCAGCAGCTTAGGACGGGTATTGGCTGAAGCTTTCTTT,CASSLGRVLAEAFF,NA,TRBJ1-1,many,14,TRBV7-2